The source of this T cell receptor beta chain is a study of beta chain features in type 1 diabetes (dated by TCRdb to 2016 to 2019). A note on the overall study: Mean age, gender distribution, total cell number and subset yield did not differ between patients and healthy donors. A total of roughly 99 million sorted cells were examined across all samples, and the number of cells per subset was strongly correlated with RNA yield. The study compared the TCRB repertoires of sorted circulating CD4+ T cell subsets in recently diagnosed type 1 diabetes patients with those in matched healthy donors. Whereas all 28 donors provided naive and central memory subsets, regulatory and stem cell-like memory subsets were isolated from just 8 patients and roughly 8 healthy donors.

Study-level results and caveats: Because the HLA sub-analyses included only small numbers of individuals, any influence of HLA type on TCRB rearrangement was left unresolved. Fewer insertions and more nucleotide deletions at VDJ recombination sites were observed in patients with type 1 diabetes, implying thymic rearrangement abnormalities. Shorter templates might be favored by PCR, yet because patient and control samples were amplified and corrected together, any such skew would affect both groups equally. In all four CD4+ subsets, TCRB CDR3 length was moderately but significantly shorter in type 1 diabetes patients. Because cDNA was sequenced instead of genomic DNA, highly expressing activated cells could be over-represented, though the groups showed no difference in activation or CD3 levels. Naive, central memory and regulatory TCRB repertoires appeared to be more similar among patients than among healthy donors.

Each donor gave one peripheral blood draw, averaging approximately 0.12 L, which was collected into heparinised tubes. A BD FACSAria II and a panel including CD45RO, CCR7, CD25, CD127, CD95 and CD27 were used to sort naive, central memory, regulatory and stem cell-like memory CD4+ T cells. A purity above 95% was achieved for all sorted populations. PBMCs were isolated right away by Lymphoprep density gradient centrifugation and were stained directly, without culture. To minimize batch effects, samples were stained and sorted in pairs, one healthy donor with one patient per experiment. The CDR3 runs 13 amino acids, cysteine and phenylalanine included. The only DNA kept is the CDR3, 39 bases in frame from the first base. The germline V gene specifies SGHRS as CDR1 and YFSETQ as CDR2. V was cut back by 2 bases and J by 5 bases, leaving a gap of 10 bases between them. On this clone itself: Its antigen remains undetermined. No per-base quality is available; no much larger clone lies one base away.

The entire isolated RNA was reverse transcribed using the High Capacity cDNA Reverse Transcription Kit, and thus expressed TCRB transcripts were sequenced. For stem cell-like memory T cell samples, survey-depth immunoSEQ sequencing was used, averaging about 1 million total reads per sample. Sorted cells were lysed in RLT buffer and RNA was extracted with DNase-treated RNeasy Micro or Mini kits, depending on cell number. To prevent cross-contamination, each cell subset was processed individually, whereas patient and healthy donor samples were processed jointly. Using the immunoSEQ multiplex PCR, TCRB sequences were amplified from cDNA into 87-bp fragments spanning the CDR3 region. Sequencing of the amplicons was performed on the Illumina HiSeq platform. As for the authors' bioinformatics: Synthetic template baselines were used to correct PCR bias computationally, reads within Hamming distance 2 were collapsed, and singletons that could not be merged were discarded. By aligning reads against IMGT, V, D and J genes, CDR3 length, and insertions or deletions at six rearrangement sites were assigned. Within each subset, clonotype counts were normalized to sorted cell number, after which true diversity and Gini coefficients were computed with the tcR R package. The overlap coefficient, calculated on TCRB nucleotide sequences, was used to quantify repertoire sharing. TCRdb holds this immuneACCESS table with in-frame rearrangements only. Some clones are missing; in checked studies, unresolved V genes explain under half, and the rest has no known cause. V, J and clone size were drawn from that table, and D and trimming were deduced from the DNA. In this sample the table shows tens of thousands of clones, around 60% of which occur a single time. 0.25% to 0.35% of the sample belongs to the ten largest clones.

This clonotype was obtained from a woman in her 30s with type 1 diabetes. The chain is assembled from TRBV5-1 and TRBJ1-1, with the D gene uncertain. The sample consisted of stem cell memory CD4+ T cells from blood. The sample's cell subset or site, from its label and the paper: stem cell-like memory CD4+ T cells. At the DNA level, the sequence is TGCGCCAGCAGCTTTTTAGCGGAAACTGAAGCTTTCTTT. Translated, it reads CASSFLAETEAFF.